The 17 T cell receptor beta chains in this list originate from one sample, sequenced in a study of T cell repertoires in cytomegalovirus infection. One entry per CDR3 protein results from TCRdb running MiXCR on the reads. The data hold roughly 700,000 distinct CDR3 sequences, with roughly 30% observed a single time. What these receptors recognize is not known. Sequenced here: cultured PBMCs, sampled from culture after CMV antigen stimulation. The receptors here all came from a human donor in good health (CMV status not recorded). Some clones in this sample may be carry-over from other donors' samples.

This clonotype was found a few times. The chain carries TRBV28 and TRBJ2-7; TRBD1 is a possible D gene (5 bases). The CDR3 has 14 amino acids. V shed 2 bases and J shed 12 bases, with 20 bases lying between them. Germline V gene data show CDR1 as MDHEN and CDR2 as SYDVKM. This chain's CDR3 is CASSLTFRRQGMYF. For the CDR3, the DNA is TGTGCCAGCAGTTTAACCTTCCGGCGGCAGGGCATGTACTTC.

The V and J genes are TRBV12-3 or TRBV12-4 and TRBJ1-1; 12 positions match TRBD1. The V gene end was trimmed by 5 bases and the J gene end by 1 base; junction bases not matched to a gene: 8. The CDR3 spans 17 residues. CDR3 in amino acids: CASSQNPGQGANTEAFF. The CDR3, as DNA: TGTGCCAGCAGTCAAAACCCGGGACAGGGGGCGAACACTGAAGCTTTCTTT.

This clonotype was observed a few times. V is TRBV6-1 and J is TRBJ2-2; 9 bases fit TRBD2. The V gene's germline CDR1 is MNHNS and CDR2 SASEGT. Germline trimming cut 1 base from V and 6 bases from J; bases unmatched to any gene: 3. The CDR3 has 15 residues. This CDR3 is CASSEGLAEPGELFF. CDR3 DNA sequence: TGTGCCAGCAGTGAAGGACTAGCGGAGCCCGGGGAGCTGTTTTTT.

This clonotype showed up just a few times. CDR3 in DNA: TGTGCCAGCAGCTTAGGAGGGGCAGAAGGAGGCCAGCCCCAGCATTTT. It specifies CASSLGGAEGGQPQHF. The V and J genes are TRBV7-8 and TRBJ1-5; perhaps TRBD1 as D (5 bases). Germline CDR1 is SGHVS and CDR2 is FQNEAQ. This CDR3 has 16 amino acids. V lost 1 base and J lost 7, with 17 bases in between. The full variable domain, rest sourced from reference TRBV7-8 and TRBJ1-5, is GAGVSQSPRYKVAKRGQDVALRCDPISGHVSLFWYQQALGQGPEFLTYFQNEAQLDKSGLPSDRFFAERPEGSVSTLKIQRTQQEDSAVYLCASSLGGAEGGQPQHFGDGTRLSIL.

The chain uses TRBV7-6 and TRBJ1-4; D not certain. The germline CDR1 and CDR2 sequences are SGHVS and FNYEAQ. Between the trimmed V and J ends, which lost 2 bases and 5 bases, there was a span of 18 bases. The CDR3 spans 17 residues. Here the CDR3 DNA reads TGTGCCAGCAGCTTAAGTCCCCCCCCGCGGTTGAATGAAAAACTGTTTTTT. Translated: CASSLSPPPRLNEKLFF.

This rearrangement joins TRBV12-3 or TRBV12-4 to TRBJ1-5, with TRBD1 identical over 7 bases. There are 14 residues in the CDR3. After removal of 6 bases from V and 9 bases from J, the junction contained 11 bases not matched to a gene. The CDR3, as DNA: TGTGCCAGCAGGGAGGGACAGAATGTGGGGCCCCAGCATTTT. It encodes CASREGQNVGPQHF.

The chain couples TRBV6-1 to TRBJ2-3; D may be TRBD2 (7 bases). CDR1 is MNHNS, CDR2 SASEGT, per germline. The CDR3 has 16 residues. The ends were cut back, 5 bases at V and 2 bases at J, with 17 bases in the middle. CDR3 region: CASSRLGGGYTDTQYF. DNA of the CDR3: TGTGCCAGCAGTCGCCTTGGCGGGGGCTACACAGATACGCAGTATTTT.

The chain is built from TRBV3-1 and TRBJ2-7; D ambiguous. Trimming took off 1 base at V and 1 base at J, with 8 bases between the two ends. The CDR3 covers 14 residues. Germline V gene lookup returns CDR1 LGHDT and CDR2 YNNKEL (reference sequence). The CDR3 region has the DNA TGTGCCAGCAGCCAAGTCCGACGTTCCTACGAGCAGTACTTC. Its protein product is CASSQVRRSYEQYF.

The rearrangement joins TRBV20-1 to TRBJ1-1, with D possibly matching TRBD1 (5 bases). The CDR3 sequence is 14 residues long. The V end was cut by 3 bases, the J end by 1 base, with 12 bases between. Germline V gene sequence: CDR1 DFQATT, CDR2 SNEGSKA (reference sequence). CDR3 protein: CSASYNQGNTEAFF. The CDR3 DNA reads as TGCAGTGCTAGTTATAACCAGGGGAACACTGAAGCTTTCTTT.

A few counts support this clonotype. DNA for the CDR3: TGTGCCAGCAGTTATGGCAGCCCTAAGGTTGAAAAACTGTTTTTT. The encoded protein is CASSYGSPKVEKLFF. The chain carries TRBV6-6 and TRBJ1-4, with unresolved D. The CDR3 is 15 amino acids. Looked up from germline, CDR1 is MNHNY and CDR2 is SVGAGI (reference sequence). V was clipped by 3 bases and J by 7 bases, with 15 bases between them.

This clonotype was counted a few times. The chain employs TRBV12-3 or TRBV12-4 and TRBJ2-7; D is perhaps TRBD2 (5 bases). The CDR3 contains 11 residues. V shed 4 bases and J shed 6 bases, with 7 bases lying between them. CDR3 loop: CASSSAGEQYF. CDR3 DNA sequence: TGTGCCAGCAGTTCGGCGGGCGAGCAGTACTTC.

Details on this clonotype: At one end, the junction sequence differs from germline, possibly due to a read error. The chain links TRBV7-9 to TRBJ1-1; a possible D gene is TRBD1 (5 bases). The germline gives CDR1 SEHNR, CDR2 FQNEAQ (reference sequence). CDR3 size: 15 residues. The CDR3 coding sequence is TGTGTCAGCAGCTTACCGGGGGTCGCTAACACTGAAGCTTTCTTT. Protein sequence: CVSSLPGVANTEAFF.

In this sample, this clonotype turned up a few times. The J gene is TRBJ1-2, the V gene TRBV7-2; a weak D match, TRBD1 (6 bases). This CDR3 region has 15 residues. CDR1 and CDR2 from the germline V gene are SGHTA and FQGNSA. With 2 bases removed from V and 4 bases from J, the gap between germline ends came to 14 bases. CDR3 sequence reads: CASSLSGTSIYGYTF. In nucleotides, the CDR3 is TGTGCCAGCAGCTTATCCGGGACAAGTATCTATGGCTACACCTTC.

The chain's CDR3 is CASSTRWVGRHEGDTQYF. Written as DNA, the CDR3 is TGTGCCAGCAGCACCAGATGGGTGGGGCGACATGAGGGGGATACGCAGTATTTT. The chain recombines TRBV7-6 with TRBJ2-3; D possibly matches TRBD1 or TRBD2 (5 bases each). Germline loops: CDR1 SGHVS, CDR2 FNYEAQ. The CDR3 totals 18 residues. Trimming cost V 5 bases and J 6 bases, with 27 bases left between them.

The chain carries TRBV19 and TRBJ2-4; tentative D call: TRBD2 (5 bases). Germline values: CDR1 LNHDA, CDR2 SQIVND (reference sequence). Trimming pared 3 bases from V and 7 bases from J, leaving 13 bases between. The CDR3 consists of 14 residues. The CDR3 is CASSIPSTKNIQYF. The CDR3 DNA reads TGTGCCAGTAGTATCCCATCGACTAAGAACATTCAGTACTTC.

V is TRBV20-1 and J is TRBJ2-1; TRBD1 aligns across 11 bases. This CDR3 has 13 residues. Germline V CDR1 and CDR2: DFQATT, SNEGSKA (reference sequence). Trimming removed 7 bases from V and 4 bases from J; junction bases left unmatched: 3. The CDR3 sequence is CSGTGGSYNEQFF. As DNA, the CDR3 is TGCAGTGGGACAGGGGGCTCTTACAATGAGCAGTTCTTC.

The chain recombines TRBV7-6 with TRBJ1-3; 7 bases are shared with TRBD1. This CDR3 comprises 17 residues. Germline values: CDR1 SGHVS, CDR2 FNYEAQ. Trimming cost V 5 bases and J 2 bases; bases outside gene matches: 12. CDR3 protein: CASSTVPGQITGNTIYF. The CDR3 region has the DNA TGTGCCAGCAGCACTGTCCCGGGACAGATAACTGGAAACACCATATATTTT. The entire variable domain, with the rest obtained from reference TRBV7-6 and TRBJ1-3, is as follows: GAGVSQSPRYKVTKRGQDVALRCDPISGHVSLYWYRQALGQGPEFLTYFNYEAQQDKSGLPNDRFSAERPEGSISTLTIQRTEQRDSAMYRCASSTVPGQITGNTIYFGEGSWLTVV.